These T cell receptor beta chains were read from a single sample in a study of blood T cell repertoires in COVID-19. Sequencing used immunoSEQ multiplex PCR; TCRdb keeps in-frame clones, though not all of them. The table shows some 270,000 clones, with roughly 86% occurring only once. Sequenced input: peripheral blood. The receptors here all came from a woman aged 55-69 years who had recovered from COVID-19. Both conserved end residues are part of each CDR3. D genes are given only for firm matches.

CDR3aa,v_gene,j_gene,d_gene
CASSEATASKQYF,TRBV6-1,TRBJ2-7,.
CASSTAGLAGGGELFF,TRBV6-2/TRBV6-3,TRBJ2-2,TRBD2
CASSLQRGRTDTQYF,TRBV7-2,TRBJ2-3,TRBD2
CASSVGQLETQYF,TRBV9,TRBJ2-5,.
CASRLGQLNTEAFF,TRBV2,TRBJ1-1,.
CASAQGQGAQPQHF,TRBV7-8,TRBJ1-5,TRBD1
CASSGQRGGLRETQYF,TRBV9,TRBJ2-5,TRBD2
CASSLEFTGKGNEQFF,TRBV28,TRBJ2-1,.
CAISGDRGGNQPQHF,TRBV10-3,TRBJ1-5,TRBD1
CASSLPGSNTGELFF,TRBV7-8,TRBJ2-2,.
CASSPRGTEAFF,TRBV7-9,TRBJ1-1,.
CASSLWSGADTQYF,TRBV7-2,TRBJ2-3,.
CASRRTSGGLNEQFF,TRBV7-2,TRBJ2-1,TRBD2
CASSLGQYYGYTF,TRBV11-2,TRBJ1-2,.
CASSEGPTGGPDTQYF,TRBV9,TRBJ2-3,TRBD2
CASSLPGDVSNQPQHF,TRBV28,TRBJ1-5,.
CASSFGDTSRPQHF,TRBV7-2,TRBJ1-5,.
CASSPSLDSSPGFGYTF,TRBV18,TRBJ1-2,.
CASRKDREPYNEQFF,TRBV2,TRBJ2-1,TRBD1
CASSYASGTGNEKLFF,TRBV7-8,TRBJ1-4,TRBD1
CASSKLTYEQYF,TRBV3-1/TRBV3-2,TRBJ2-7,.
CSVEGQAKNIQYF,TRBV29-1,TRBJ2-4,TRBD1
CASSLSTMRDLGGYTF,TRBV5-1,TRBJ1-2,.
CASRFSGLRSIGNTEAFF,TRBV19,TRBJ1-1,.
CASSLLGQEQETQYF,TRBV7-2,TRBJ2-5,.
CASSPGVTNEKLFF,TRBV5-1,TRBJ1-4,.
CASSLGIRGPQHF,TRBV3-1/TRBV3-2,TRBJ1-5,.
CASSVQGDTQYF,TRBV19,TRBJ2-3,.
CATSPFNEKLFF,TRBV15,TRBJ1-4,.
CASSPTGREQYF,TRBV7-2,TRBJ2-7,TRBD1
CASSLQPGGSSYNEQFF,TRBV7-3,TRBJ2-1,TRBD2
CASSQYTGGSTDTQYF,TRBV28,TRBJ2-3,TRBD2
CASSHRQGAGGGTEAFF,TRBV3-1/TRBV3-2,TRBJ1-1,TRBD1
CSARALDEQYF,TRBV20-1,TRBJ2-7,.
CASSLSRTSTDTQYF,TRBV7-3,TRBJ2-3,.
CATIWTGPYEQYF,TRBV24-1,TRBJ2-7,TRBD1
CASSLVDNRYRGDTGELFF,TRBV7-9,TRBJ2-2,TRBD1
CASSEPGTGSFHEQYF,TRBV10-2,TRBJ2-7,TRBD1
CASSENSSGANVLTF,TRBV6-1,TRBJ2-6,.
CASSRRQGSTETFF,TRBV7-3,TRBJ1-1,TRBD1
CASQGYNSPLHF,TRBV9,TRBJ1-6,.
CASSLVRGKGTGELFF,TRBV7-8,TRBJ2-2,TRBD2